Shown below are 10 T cell receptor beta chains from a single sample sequenced in a study of T-cell memory formation after mild COVID-19 (dated by TCRdb to 2020 to 2023). The library relied on 5' RACE. The listed sequencing device is Illumina NovaSeq 6000. TCRdb handled the public reads itself, with Q25 trimming in fastp and clone calling in MiXCR, and kept productive beta chains. All rows with the same CDR3 protein become a single entry with the most common DNA and genes. This sample gives some 410,000 distinct CDR3 sequences in total; more than 20% of them show up just once. The ten largest clones take up about an eighth of the sample. Sequencing was done on a sample of PBMCs or a T cell subset sorted from them (not recorded which). The receptors originated from an adult woman who had mild COVID-19 (a few samples of this study predate the infection). The sample titles of this study are shuffled in the database, so cell type and time point are left out; the donor was told from shared clones.

In this sample, this clonotype turned up once. The chain is built from TRBV7-9 and TRBJ2-5, with TRBD2 matching over 7 bases. CDR1 and CDR2 (germline): SEHNR, FQNEAQ (reference sequence). The V and J ends lost 5 bases and 1 base, in that order; junction bases with no gene match: 7. The CDR3 has 15 residues. The DNA of the CDR3 is TGTGCCAGCAGCAGATACCTAGCGGCCCAAGAGACCCAGTACTTC. Protein product: CASSRYLAAQETQYF.

V and J are TRBV24-1 and TRBJ2-7; unclear D gene. The CDR3 has 13 amino acids. The V and J ends lost 2 bases and 3 bases respectively, with 7 bases between them. Germline V gene lookup returns CDR1 KGHDR and CDR2 SFDVKD. The DNA for the CDR3 is TGTGCCACCAGTGATTCCTTCTACTACGAGCAGTACTTC. This sequence encodes CATSDSFYYEQYF.

This clonotype was seen only a few times. The chain couples TRBV19 to TRBJ1-6, with D tentatively TRBD1 (5 bases). This CDR3 has 13 amino acids. CDR1 and CDR2 from the germline V gene are LNHDA and SQIVND (reference sequence). Trimming removed 9 bases at V and 7 bases at J, with 13 bases between. The CDR3 DNA is TGTGCCAGCTCCGACAGCGCCAATTCACCCCTCCACTTT. Translated: CASSDSANSPLHF. Based on the CDR3 plus reference TRBV19 and TRBJ1-6, the full variable domain is DGGITQSPKYLFRKEGQNVTLSCEQNLNHDAMYWYRQDPGQGLRLIYYSQIVNDFQKGDIAEGYSVSREKKESFPLTVTSAQKNPTAFYLCASSDSANSPLHFGNGTRLTVT.

This clonotype was found a few times. The genes are TRBV5-1 and TRBJ1-4; D ambiguous. Germline V gene data show CDR1 as SGHRS and CDR2 as YFSETQ. Trimming removed 3 bases at V and 8 bases at J, with 14 bases between. The CDR3 is 14 residues long. CDR3: CASSSRAPGEKLFF. In nucleotides, the CDR3 is TGCGCCAGCAGCTCCCGGGCCCCGGGGGAAAAACTGTTTTTT.

This clonotype was detected a few times. The J gene is TRBJ1-1, the V gene TRBV29-1; 7 nucleotides agree with TRBD1. Losses at the gene ends were 6 bases for V and 6 bases for J; bases not matched to a gene: 7. In germline, CDR1 is SQVTM, CDR2 ANQGSEA. The CDR3 totals 12 residues. CDR3 amino acids: CSVSYRGAEAFF. The DNA of the CDR3 is TGCAGCGTATCCTACAGGGGCGCTGAAGCTTTCTTT.

The chain has TRBV5-6 and TRBJ1-5; 10 bases map to TRBD1. The V and J ends lost 4 bases and 3 bases, in that order; junction bases with no gene match: 7. Germline CDR1 is SGHDT and CDR2 is YYEEEE. The CDR3 consists of 16 residues. The CDR3 spells CASSRWGTGVNQPQHF. In nucleotides, the CDR3 is TGTGCCAGCAGCCGTTGGGGGACAGGGGTCAATCAGCCCCAGCATTTT.

Only a few counts were recorded for this clonotype. V gene TRBV4-2 combines with J gene TRBJ2-7; 10 bases are shared with TRBD2. V lost 8 bases to trimming and J lost 2 bases; unmatched junction nucleotides: 6. The germline V gene has CDR1 LGHNA and CDR2 YNFKEQ. The CDR3 is made up of 14 amino acids. The CDR3 DNA is TGTGCCAGCGCTGAGCGGGGGGGCCCCTACGAGCAGTACTTC. It yields the protein CASAERGGPYEQYF.

This chain connects TRBV7-9 to TRBJ1-1; D unresolved. Germline lookup yields CDR1 SEHNR and CDR2 FQNEAQ (reference sequence). Trimming took off 2 bases at V and 5 bases at J, with 6 bases between the two ends. There are 12 residues in the CDR3. In DNA form, the CDR3 reads TGTGCCAGCAGCTTACTGGAGACTGAAGCTTTCTTT. Encoded protein: CASSLLETEAFF. Filled out from reference TRBV7-9 and TRBJ1-1, the complete variable domain reads DTGVSQNPRHKITKRGQNVTFRCDPISEHNRLYWYRQTLGQGPEFLTYFQNEAQLEKSRLLSDRFSAERPKGSFSTLEIQRTEQGDSAMYLCASSLLETEAFFGQGTRLTVV.

This clonotype has a handful of counts. This sequence joins TRBV7-9 and TRBJ2-7; possible D gene TRBD2, 6 bases. V was clipped by 4 bases and J by 5 bases, with 12 bases between them. The CDR3 spans 13 residues. CDR1 is SEHNR, CDR2 FQNEAQ, per germline (reference sequence). The CDR3 bases are TGTGCCAGCAGCTCGACGGGGGTCCACGAGCAGTACTTC. Translating gives CASSSTGVHEQYF.

This clonotype was seen a few times. This chain uses TRBV20-1 with TRBJ2-1; 7 nucleotides align to TRBD2. The germline CDR1 and CDR2 sequences are DFQATT and SNEGSKA (reference sequence). The V gene end was trimmed by 6 bases and the J gene end by 0 bases; junction bases not matched to a gene: 8. The length of the CDR3 is 15 residues. CDR3: CSAGVGGSSYNEQFF. CDR3 coding DNA: TGCAGTGCGGGAGTTGGCGGGAGCTCCTACAATGAGCAGTTCTTC.